The clone carrying this T cell receptor beta chain was detected only once. Germline V gene sequence: CDR1 SGHNT, CDR2 YYREEE (reference sequence). The CDR3 length is 15 residues. Trimming shortened V by 4 bases and J by 2 bases, and 16 bases separated the two germline ends. Clones were sequenced by immunoSEQ multiplex PCR, and TCRdb holds only the in-frame ones, with some missing. The table has about 250,000 clones, over 75% seen once. The study drew participants aged about 18 to 95 years from approximately 25 US areas. Recovered Cohort 3 donors showed two negative PCRs, clearance, or symptom resolution. The data derive from a study of blood T cell repertoires in COVID-19. Study at large: Collection of acute and convalescent COVID-19 samples took place in the United States, Italy and Spain. Sample material is recorded as cDNA or gDNA derived from T cells, B-cell-depleted T cells, or PBMCs.

The material sequenced was PBMCs or T cells enriched from blood (not recorded which). This clonotype originated in a man younger than 30 who had recovered from COVID-19. This rearrangement joins TRBV5-4 to TRBJ2-7, with D maybe TRBD2 (6 bases). Here the CDR3 reads CASSPNWGDTYEQYF. In nucleotides, the CDR3 is TGTGCCAGCAGCCCGAATTGGGGGGATACCTACGAGCAGTACTTC.